Listed here is a single T cell receptor beta chain. The source of the sample is a study of shared T cell receptors in the human thymus. Libraries were prepared by immunoSEQ multiplex PCR; TCRdb keeps only in-frame clonotypes and omits some of them. The data show hundreds of thousands of clones, with around 78% seen just once and 0.013% held by the top ten. The CDR3 contains 19 residues. Trimming took off 1 base at V and 0 bases at J, with 16 bases between the two ends. Germline V gene lookup returns CDR1 LNHNV and CDR2 YYDKDF (reference sequence). This same sample was also part of a study on human thymus T cells. According to that study: Corrective surgery for congenital heart defects was being performed on the healthy Finnish infants who were the donors. Resections from corrective heart surgery supplied the thymus tissue. Use of V and J genes seemed skewed within the thymic and blood repertoires.

This chain joins TRBV15 and TRBJ2-6; perhaps TRBD1 as D (5 bases). The sequencing sample was made of thymocytes. The clonotype originates from a boy under three years old with a congenital heart defect. DNA for the CDR3: TGTGCCACCAGCAGAGGTTCAGGACATCTGAGCTCTGGGGCCAACGTCCTGACTTTC. This encodes CATSRGSGHLSSGANVLTF.